What follows are 31 T cell receptor beta chains derived from one specimen sequenced in a study of shared clonotypes between healthy human individuals. Sequencing was performed with immunoSEQ multiplex PCR; in TCRdb, only in-frame clones are kept and a portion is missing. The sample includes 2 million to 2.5 million clones, approximately 94% of them seen just once. The sequenced sample was naive CD4+ T cells sorted from blood. The subset here: CD45RA+ positively selected. The receptors come from a man aged 18 to 30 in good health.

In regard to this clone: The sample has other DNA sequences that encode this CDR3 too. The chain carries TRBV6-5 and TRBJ1-4; 7 bases are a match to TRBD1. J was trimmed by 8 bases and V by 4 bases; bases with no gene match: 7. In germline, CDR1 is MNHEY, CDR2 SVGAGI. This CDR3 is built from 14 residues. CDR3 in DNA: TGTGCCAGCAGTTCTCGACAGGGTCGAGAAAAACTGTTTTTT. Encoded protein: CASSSRQGREKLFF.

Only one count was recorded for this clone. This chain joins TRBV6-5 and TRBJ2-7; 8 bases are a match to TRBD1. The CDR3 totals 15 residues. J was trimmed by 2 bases and V by 5 bases; bases with no gene match: 8. Per germline, CDR1 MNHEY and CDR2 SVGAGI. Written as DNA, the CDR3 is TGTGCCAGCAGTGTACAGACAGGGGTACCCTACGAGCAGTACTTC. Protein sequence: CASSVQTGVPYEQYF.

The genes are TRBV27 and TRBJ2-3; D uncertain. V was pared by 6 bases and J by 0 bases, with 13 bases between. CDR3 length: 15 amino acids. From germline, CDR1 is MNHEY and CDR2 SMNVEV (reference sequence). CDR3 bases: TGTGCCAGCAGATTTCAGTTCCTCAGCACAGATACGCAGTATTTT. This translates into CASRFQFLSTDTQYF.

The chain is built from TRBV5-1 and TRBJ2-5, with D hard to call. This CDR3 contains 14 residues. V was trimmed by 3 bases and J by 3 bases, leaving 12 bases between them. CDR1 is SGHRS, CDR2 YFSETQ, per germline. CDR3 bases: TGCGCCAGCAGCTCTCCGGTAGGCGAAGAGACCCAGTACTTC. Protein product: CASSSPVGEETQYF.

The V call is TRBV1, the J call TRBJ1-1; the table's D call, TRBD1, has no DNA check behind it. TRBV1 is marked as a pseudogene. This CDR3 comprises 12 residues. The CDR3 coding sequence is TGCACCAGCAGCCACACACCTTTTGAAGCTTTCTTT. Its protein is CTSSHTPFEAFF.

V usage is TRBV5-1 and J usage is TRBJ2-3; maybe TRBD2 (5 bases). Germline CDR1 and CDR2: SGHRS and YFSETQ. V dropped 3 bases and J dropped 5 bases, with 16 bases sitting between them. This CDR3 contains 15 residues. This CDR3 is CASSSTRASIDTQYF. CDR3 DNA sequence: TGCGCCAGCAGCTCTACTAGGGCATCCATAGATACGCAGTATTTT. Drawing the rest from reference TRBV5-1 and TRBJ2-3, the complete variable domain is KAGVTQTPRYLIKTRGQQVTLSCSPISGHRSVSWYQQTPGQGLQFLFEYFSETQRNKGNFPGRFSGRQFSNSRSEMNVSTLELGDSALYLCASSSTRASIDTQYFGPGTRLTVL.

This sequence joins TRBV10-3 and TRBJ2-7, with TRBD1 matching 9 bases. The CDR3 runs to 13 residues. Germline values: CDR1 ENHRY, CDR2 SYGVKD. The trim removed 10 bases at V and 3 bases at J, leaving 7 bases unmatched. The CDR3 nucleotides are TGTGCCAGCCGGGGGACAGGGCTCTACGAGCAGTACTTC. This gives the protein CASRGTGLYEQYF.

The rearrangement joins TRBV5-4 to TRBJ2-7, with TRBD2 as a possible D gene (5 bases). The CDR3 contains 16 residues. Trimming took 4 bases from V and 0 from J, leaving 17 bases between them. Germline V gene lookup returns CDR1 SGHNT and CDR2 YYREEE (reference sequence). CDR3 DNA sequence: TGTGCCAGCAGCCTTGCTGTGGGTAGCGACTCCTACGAGCAGTACTTC. It yields the protein CASSLAVGSDSYEQYF.

Only one count was recorded for this clone. The gene calls are TRBV6-5 and TRBJ1-4, with 7 bases fitting TRBD1. The J segment lost 5 bases and the V segment lost 6 bases, leaving 6 bases of the junction unmatched. The length of the CDR3 is 14 residues. Germline CDR1 is MNHEY and CDR2 is SVGAGI. The CDR3 DNA reads as TGTGCCAGCAGGCCGGGACAGCTAAATGAAAAACTGTTTTTT. It yields the protein CASRPGQLNEKLFF.

This clone has more than one count but fewer than ten. Other DNA variants within this sample encode the same CDR3. V usage is TRBV20-1 and J usage is TRBJ2-5, with no clear D. The V end lost 1 base, the J end lost 2 bases, and 2 bases lay between the germline ends. CDR3 length equals 11 residues. Germline-derived CDR1 and CDR2 are DFQATT and SNEGSKA (reference sequence). Here the CDR3 DNA reads TGCAGTGCTAGAGGGCAAGAGACCCAGTACTTC. It yields the protein CSARGQETQYF.

V gene TRBV27 combines with J gene TRBJ2-5; a weak D match, TRBD2 (5 bases). The CDR3 runs to 15 residues. Looked up from germline, CDR1 is MNHEY and CDR2 is SMNVEV (reference sequence). The V end lost 8 bases, the J end lost 1 base, and 17 bases lay between the germline ends. The CDR3 coding sequence is TGTGCCAGCCGCCGATTAGCGAACTCCCAAGAGACCCAGTACTTC. Translated, it gives CASRRLANSQETQYF.

This chain uses TRBV27 with TRBJ2-7; TRBD1 might be the D (6 bases). The V end was cut by 2 bases, the J end by 4 bases, with 12 bases between. From germline, CDR1 is MNHEY and CDR2 SMNVEV (reference sequence). This CDR3 is 14 amino acids long. The CDR3 DNA sequence: TGTGCCAGCAGTTTAATGGGGGCCCCTTACGAGCAGTACTTC. Protein sequence: CASSLMGAPYEQYF.

CDR3 amino acids: CAITRGPAYEQYF. The CDR3 nucleotides are TGTGCCATCACAAGGGGCCCCGCCTACGAGCAGTACTTC. The V and J genes are TRBV10-3 and TRBJ2-7; a possible D gene is TRBD1 (5 bases). Germline V gene sequence: CDR1 ENHRY, CDR2 SYGVKD. The CDR3 runs 13 residues. The germline V and J ends were trimmed by 7 bases and 2 bases, with 12 bases remaining between them.

This clone was observed once. The rearrangement joins TRBV19 to TRBJ1-2, with a tentative D call TRBD1 (6 bases). CDR1 is LNHDA, CDR2 SQIVND, per germline (reference sequence). V lost 3 bases and J lost 10, with 15 bases in between. The CDR3 runs to 13 residues. The CDR3 is CASSITGPVDYTF. The CDR3 nucleotides read TGTGCCAGTAGTATCACAGGGCCGGTAGACTACACCTTC. Full variable domain (outside the CDR3, taken from reference TRBV19 and TRBJ1-2): DGGITQSPKYLFRKEGQNVTLSCEQNLNHDAMYWYRQDPGQGLRLIYYSQIVNDFQKGDIAEGYSVSREKKESFPLTVTSAQKNPTAFYLCASSITGPVDYTFGSGTRLTVV.

The chain combines TRBV7-2 with TRBJ2-7; 11 positions agree with TRBD2. The CDR3 spans 15 residues. V lost 5 bases and J lost 2; bases outside the gene matches: 5. The germline gives CDR1 SGHTA, CDR2 FQGNSA. The CDR3 DNA reads TGTGCCAGCAGCAGCCGTAGCGGGGGGGCCTACGAGCAGTACTTC. Amino acids: CASSSRSGGAYEQYF.

This clone was seen only once. The rearrangement links TRBV4-2 to TRBJ1-1, with no clear D. With 0 bases removed from V and 0 bases from J, the gap between germline ends came to 11 bases. In germline, CDR1 is LGHNA, CDR2 YNFKEQ. This CDR3 is 16 amino acids long. CDR3 region: CASSQDQGRMNTEAFF. The CDR3 region has the DNA TGTGCCAGCAGCCAAGACCAAGGACGGATGAACACTGAAGCTTTCTTT.

J is TRBJ1-6 and V is TRBV2; 7 bases match TRBD1. In germline, CDR1 is SNHLY, CDR2 FYNNEI. The CDR3 covers 14 residues. The V and J ends lost 7 bases and 10 bases, in that order; junction bases with no gene match: 10. The CDR3 DNA reads as TGTGCCAGCATCCGTCGCACAGGGGAGTCACCCCTCCACTTT. This gives the protein CASIRRTGESPLHF.

V usage is TRBV7-9 and J usage is TRBJ1-1, with unresolved D. CDR1 and CDR2 from the germline V gene are SEHNR and FQNEAQ (reference sequence). The CDR3 runs 16 residues. V lost 6 bases to trimming and J lost 1 base, with 18 bases between them. The CDR3 protein is CASSRGDTWGNTEAFF. The CDR3 coding sequence is TGTGCCAGCAGTCGAGGAGACACCTGGGGGAACACTGAAGCTTTCTTT.

The chain links TRBV19 to TRBJ1-2, with D possibly TRBD1 on 6 matching bases. Germline V gives CDR1 LNHDA, CDR2 SQIVND (reference sequence). The V end was cut by 2 bases, the J end by 4 bases, with 17 bases between. CDR3 size: 16 residues. Written as DNA, the CDR3 is TGTGCCAGTAGTATAACCCTAACTGGACAGCCCTATGGCTACACCTTC. Its translation: CASSITLTGQPYGYTF.

This chain uses TRBV6-5 with TRBJ2-1; perhaps TRBD1 as D (6 bases). CDR3 length: 14 residues. Germline assignment: CDR1 MNHEY and CDR2 SVGAGI. V was shortened by 6 bases and J by 7 bases, with 16 bases between the two germline ends. Written as DNA, the CDR3 is TGTGCCAGCAGGTCCCACTTAGGGGGAAATGAGCAGTTCTTC. Its translation is CASRSHLGGNEQFF.

In regard to this clone: This sample also contains other DNA sequences that code for the same CDR3. The chain combines TRBV11-2 with TRBJ2-1; 12 bases are shared with TRBD2. CDR1 and CDR2 (germline): SGHAT, FQNNGV. J gave up 5 bases and V 1 base, and 0 bases lay outside the gene matches. The CDR3 sequence is 15 residues long. The CDR3 region has the DNA TGTGCCAGCAGCTTAGGGACTAGCGGGAACAATGAGCAGTTCTTC. Its protein is CASSLGTSGNNEQFF.

For the CDR3, the DNA is TGTGCCAGCAGCTTGGAGCACACCTCGAACACCGGGGAGCTGTTTTTT. Residues: CASSLEHTSNTGELFF. The chain recombines TRBV5-4 with TRBJ2-2; D is unclear. The V end lost 0 bases, the J end lost 0 bases, and 9 bases lay between the germline ends. The CDR3 spans 16 residues. CDR1 is SGHNT and CDR2 is YYREEE in the germline V gene (reference sequence).

V usage is TRBV6-5 and J usage is TRBJ1-6, with TRBD1 identical over 8 bases. The CDR3 covers 13 residues. Germline-derived CDR1 and CDR2 are MNHEY and SVGAGI. V was pared by 6 bases and J by 10 bases, with 5 bases of the junction left unmatched. The CDR3 region is CASSRGLSSPLHF. CDR3 DNA sequence: TGTGCCAGCAGCAGGGGGCTCTCATCACCCCTCCACTTT.

The chain carries TRBV7-8 and TRBJ1-5; D perhaps matches TRBD1 (5 bases). V lost 3 bases to trimming and J lost 4 bases, with 7 bases between them. Germline V gene lookup returns CDR1 SGHVS and CDR2 FQNEAQ. The CDR3 extends over 13 amino acids. This chain's CDR3 is CASSFRGNQPQHF. The CDR3 DNA reads as TGTGCCAGCAGCTTCCGGGGGAATCAGCCCCAGCATTTT.

The chain joins TRBV10-3 to TRBJ1-6; 8 nucleotides align to TRBD1. J lost 6 bases, V lost 8 bases, and 6 bases had no gene match. The CDR3 extends over 14 amino acids. CDR1 ENHRY and CDR2 SYGVKD come from the germline V gene. The CDR3 loop reads CAIGPDRANSPLHF. CDR3 bases: TGTGCCATCGGACCGGACAGGGCTAATTCACCCCTCCACTTT.

This clone appeared a single time. The chain carries TRBV28 and TRBJ1-5, with D hard to call. This CDR3 has 15 amino acids. V was cut by 4 bases and J by 0 bases, with 10 bases left in between. Germline CDR1 MDHEN, CDR2 SYDVKM. CDR3 loop: CASSSSGHSNQPQHF. CDR3 DNA sequence: TGTGCCAGCAGTTCCAGTGGTCATAGCAATCAGCCCCAGCATTTT.

This rearrangement joins TRBV7-8 to TRBJ2-6; D is tentatively TRBD1 or TRBD2 (5 bases each). Germline V gene sequence: CDR1 SGHVS, CDR2 FQNEAQ. V shed 9 bases and J shed 0 bases, with 18 bases lying between them. The CDR3 runs to 17 residues. The CDR3 nucleotides are TGTGCCAGTATCGCCGGGACCGTCCTCTCTGGGGCCAACGTCCTGACTTTC. Encoded protein: CASIAGTVLSGANVLTF.

A remark on this clone: Other DNA sequences from this sample encode an identical CDR3 as well. The chain is built from TRBV2 and TRBJ1-5; no definite D call. V lost 3 bases and J lost 0, with 6 bases in between. The CDR3 extends over 14 amino acids. The germline CDR1 and CDR2 sequences are SNHLY and FYNNEI. Here the CDR3 reads CASSDIYSNQPQHF. The DNA for the CDR3 is TGTGCCAGCAGTGATATCTATAGCAATCAGCCCCAGCATTTT.

This clone was recorded only once. This chain links TRBV30 with TRBJ2-7; possible D gene TRBD1, 6 bases. The V end lost 3 bases, the J end lost 9 bases, and 21 bases lay between the germline ends. The CDR3 sequence is 14 residues long. The germline gives CDR1 GTSNPN, CDR2 SVGIG (reference sequence). This CDR3 reads CAWSAGATNAGQYF. In DNA form, the CDR3 reads TGTGCCTGGAGCGCAGGGGCTACGAACGCGGGGCAGTACTTC.

The chain links TRBV11-2 to TRBJ2-7, with TRBD2 matching over 8 bases. CDR1 is SGHAT, CDR2 FQNNGV, per germline. With 7 bases clipped from V and 4 bases from J, the junction kept 12 bases outside the gene matches. The length of the CDR3 is 15 residues. The chain's CDR3 is CASNRGPGGTYEQYF. The CDR3 coding sequence is TGTGCCAGCAACCGGGGTCCGGGGGGGACTTACGAGCAGTACTTC.

This clone was recorded once. The CDR3 sequence: CASSRQGNSNQPQHF. CDR3 DNA sequence: TGTGCCAGCAGCAGACAGGGGAATAGCAATCAGCCCCAGCATTTT. V gene TRBV2 combines with J gene TRBJ1-5; TRBD1 matches at 8 bases. Trimming removed 6 bases from V and 0 bases from J; junction bases left unmatched: 4. This CDR3 is built from 15 residues. Germline values: CDR1 SNHLY, CDR2 FYNNEI.